The present T cell receptor beta chain was sequenced within a study of T cells in Graves' hyperthyroidism and ophthalmopathy. This clonotype was counted only a few times. RNA transcripts provided the source from which TCR beta CDR3 regions were amplified. First-round RT-PCR of the TCR CDR3 relied on the HTBI primer set. One entry per CDR3 protein results from TCRdb running MiXCR on the multiplex PCR reads. The repertoire holds about 380,000 distinct CDR3 sequences, with roughly 14% as singletons. The CDR3 totals 16 residues. The germline gives CDR1 SEHNR, CDR2 FQNEAQ (reference sequence). V shed 5 bases, J shed 4 bases, and the junction held 11 bases outside the gene matches.

V and J are TRBV7-9 and TRBJ2-5; 9 positions match TRBD2. What was sequenced was blood. The sequence derives from a man aged 30-40 years with Graves' hyperthyroidism that later progressed to Graves' ophthalmopathy. In DNA form, the CDR3 reads TGTGCCAGCAGCGAGTGGGGGCGGGGGGGTGGAGAGACCCAGTACTTC. Translation: CASSEWGRGGGETQYF.